The T cell receptor (beta chain) under discussion was sequenced for a study of shared clonotypes between healthy human individuals. This CDR3 has 13 residues. Germline V gene lookup returns CDR1 LGHNT and CDR2 FRNRAP. Trimming shortened V by 0 bases and J by 3 bases, and 2 bases separated the two germline ends. This clone was found a few times. The data were produced by immunoSEQ multiplex PCR, yet TCRdb's version contains in-frame clones alone and is incomplete. The sample gives about 2,500,000 clones, 85% to 95% of which show up once; roughly 0.14% is in the top ten. Sequenced material: naive CD4+ T cells sorted from blood. As for subset: CD45RA+ positively selected. The genes are TRBV12-5 and TRBJ2-2; D is unresolved. The TCR comes from a man younger than 35 in good health. The CDR3 loop reads CASGLVYTGELFF. For the CDR3, the DNA is TGTGCTAGTGGTTTGGTCTACACCGGGGAGCTGTTTTTT.